A single sample gave rise to the 10 T cell receptor beta chains below, sequenced in a study of T-cell reconstitution after alpha-beta-depleted transplantation in children. Unique molecular identifiers were used in preparing the TCRbeta library. Using its own MiXCR run on the PCR reads, TCRdb lists one record per CDR3 protein. The sample has about 610,000 distinct CDR3 sequences, over 9.5% seen once; the top ten hold roughly 4%. The specimen was PBMCs from the stem cell graft donor, collected from the stem cell graft. The receptors here all came from a human donor who donated a stem cell graft to a child with acute myeloid leukemia.

This clonotype turned up a few times. The chain employs TRBV12-3 or TRBV12-4 and TRBJ2-7, with D tentatively TRBD1 or TRBD2 (5 bases each). The CDR3 has 13 residues. Deletions cut 6 bases from V and 3 bases from J, with 12 bases between. The CDR3 bases are TGTGCCAGCAGGGGGTCGGGGCGCTACGAGCAGTACTTC. Translating gives CASRGSGRYEQYF.

The chain links TRBV27 to TRBJ2-6, with D unclear. Germline V CDR1 and CDR2: MNHEY, SMNVEV (reference sequence). This CDR3 region has 17 residues. The germline V and J ends were trimmed by 7 bases and 0 bases, with 16 bases remaining between them. CDR3 sequence: CASKEFRPSSGANVLTF. CDR3 bases: TGTGCCAGCAAGGAGTTCAGGCCAAGCTCTGGGGCCAACGTCCTGACTTTC.

The chain recombines TRBV7-2 with TRBJ2-1; the D gene is possibly TRBD2 (5 bases). The CDR3 sequence is 16 residues long. Germline V CDR1 and CDR2: SGHTA, FQGNSA. The V gene lost 1 base and the J gene lost 2 bases, with 12 bases spanning the gap. The CDR3 here is CASSLEGRRPYNEQFF. CDR3 in DNA: TGTGCCAGCAGCTTAGAAGGGCGGAGGCCCTACAATGAGCAGTTCTTC.

This clonotype has just a few counts. The chain combines TRBV5-5 with TRBJ1-6; TRBD1 might be the D (5 bases). Trimming stripped 4 bases from V and 10 bases from J, with 18 bases between. The CDR3 contains 15 residues. Germline lookup yields CDR1 SGHKS and CDR2 YYEKEE (reference sequence). CDR3 in DNA: TGTGCCAGCAGCGTCCGGGACGTTGAGGGGTCACCCCTCCACTTT. It specifies CASSVRDVEGSPLHF.

The gene calls are TRBV18 and TRBJ2-7; D remains ambiguous. This CDR3 spans 13 amino acids. Looked up from germline, CDR1 is KGHSH and CDR2 is LQKENI. Trimming cost V 6 bases and J 5 bases, with 14 bases left between them. The CDR3 DNA is TGTGCCAGCTCGCCGGGTAGCATGGACGAGCAGTACTTC. It codes for CASSPGSMDEQYF.

The chain carries TRBV12-3 or TRBV12-4 and TRBJ2-1, with 8 positions matching TRBD2. CDR3 length equals 15 residues. V was pared by 1 base and J by 5 bases, with 4 bases of the junction left unmatched. The CDR3 here is CASSLGLASHNEQFF. The DNA for the CDR3 is TGTGCCAGCAGTTTAGGACTAGCGTCCCACAATGAGCAGTTCTTC.

This clonotype was seen a handful of times. This rearrangement joins TRBV20-1 to TRBJ2-7, with TRBD1 matching over 8 bases. The V segment lost 6 bases and the J segment 4 bases; nucleotides outside the gene matches: 11. This CDR3 comprises 14 residues. Germline CDR1 DFQATT, CDR2 SNEGSKA (reference sequence). The DNA for the CDR3 is TGCAGTGCCATAGCCCAGGGGGCTAGGTACGAGCAGTACTTC. Its protein is CSAIAQGARYEQYF.

The table lists this clonotype with a few counts. The V call is TRBV12-3 or TRBV12-4, the J call TRBJ2-3; unclear D gene. V lost 4 bases and J lost 7, with 12 bases in between. The CDR3 has 13 amino acids. The CDR3 DNA is TGTGCCAGCAGTTCCACGGACGCCCATACGCAGTATTTT. Translation gives CASSSTDAHTQYF.

The chain is built from TRBV20-1 and TRBJ2-1, with 9 bases that match TRBD2. V lost 2 bases to trimming and J lost 7 bases; unmatched junction nucleotides: 9. The CDR3 consists of 15 residues. The germline V gene encodes CDR1 DFQATT and CDR2 SNEGSKA (reference sequence). The CDR3 loop is CSARYSLAGSNEQFF. CDR3 nucleotide sequence: TGCAGTGCTAGATATAGCCTAGCGGGATCGAATGAGCAGTTCTTC.

The V and J genes are TRBV7-9 and TRBJ2-1; TRBD2 agrees at 7 bases. Trimming removed 0 bases from V and 9 bases from J; junction bases left unmatched: 5. Germline V gene sequence: CDR1 SEHNR, CDR2 FQNEAQ (reference sequence). The CDR3 sequence is 14 residues long. The CDR3 sequence: CASSLAAGRGEQFF. The DNA for the CDR3 is TGTGCCAGCAGCTTAGCGGCTGGGAGGGGTGAGCAGTTCTTC.